Listed here are 5 T cell receptor beta chains from one sample, sequenced in a study of CD8+ T cells in alopecia areata. Investigators isolated RNA and reverse transcribed it into cDNA to act as the sequencing template. Here immunoSEQ multiplex PCR was the method, and the copy in TCRdb shows in-frame clones only, minus some. Here the sample spans approximately 180,000 clones, 63% being singletons. This material consisted of CD4+ T cells sorted from blood, taken at week 0. These receptors were collected from a human donor with alopecia areata.

About this clone: Other DNA sequences within the sample encode an identical CDR3. The V call is TRBV29-1, the J call TRBJ1-5, with a possible D match to TRBD1 (5 bases). Between the trimmed V and J ends, which lost 4 bases and 4 bases, there was a span of 8 bases. This CDR3 has 12 residues. Per germline, CDR1 SQVTM and CDR2 ANQGSEA. In nucleotides, the CDR3 is TGCAGCGTTGGAGGGGTTAATCAGCCCCAGCATTTT. This translates into CSVGGVNQPQHF.

The CDR3 reads CASSRVGSTNEKLFF. The CDR3 nucleotides read TGTGCCAGCAGTCGGGTTGGGTCCACTAATGAAAAACTGTTTTTT. The rearrangement links TRBV27 to TRBJ1-4; D remains unclear. The V gene lost 5 bases and the J gene lost 2 bases, with 12 bases spanning the gap. In germline, CDR1 is MNHEY, CDR2 SMNVEV (reference sequence). This CDR3 has 15 residues.

This clone was detected only a few times. The V gene is TRBV27, the J gene TRBJ1-5, with TRBD1 matching 7 bases. CDR1 and CDR2 from the germline V gene are MNHEY and SMNVEV (reference sequence). V lost 2 bases to trimming and J lost 1 base; unmatched junction nucleotides: 2. The CDR3 covers 15 residues. This CDR3 is CASSLGGQSNQPQHF. Here the CDR3 DNA reads TGTGCCAGCAGTTTAGGGGGACAGAGCAATCAGCCCCAGCATTTT.

The rearrangement joins TRBV10-3 to TRBJ2-7; maybe TRBD2 (6 bases). This CDR3 has 14 residues. Germline values: CDR1 ENHRY, CDR2 SYGVKD. Trimming cost V 3 bases and J 5 bases, with 14 bases left between them. Written as DNA, the CDR3 is TGTGCCATCAGTGATCGCTTGACTAGTAACGAGCAGTACTTC. Translated: CAISDRLTSNEQYF.

The rearrangement uses TRBV30 and TRBJ2-7; 9 nucleotides match TRBD1. The CDR3 loop spans 15 amino acids. In germline, CDR1 is GTSNPN, CDR2 SVGIG (reference sequence). V lost 0 bases and J lost 2; bases outside the gene matches: 5. CDR3 sequence (DNA): TGTGCCTGGAGTGTTATGGGGACAGGGCCCTACGAGCAGTACTTC. It yields the protein CAWSVMGTGPYEQYF.